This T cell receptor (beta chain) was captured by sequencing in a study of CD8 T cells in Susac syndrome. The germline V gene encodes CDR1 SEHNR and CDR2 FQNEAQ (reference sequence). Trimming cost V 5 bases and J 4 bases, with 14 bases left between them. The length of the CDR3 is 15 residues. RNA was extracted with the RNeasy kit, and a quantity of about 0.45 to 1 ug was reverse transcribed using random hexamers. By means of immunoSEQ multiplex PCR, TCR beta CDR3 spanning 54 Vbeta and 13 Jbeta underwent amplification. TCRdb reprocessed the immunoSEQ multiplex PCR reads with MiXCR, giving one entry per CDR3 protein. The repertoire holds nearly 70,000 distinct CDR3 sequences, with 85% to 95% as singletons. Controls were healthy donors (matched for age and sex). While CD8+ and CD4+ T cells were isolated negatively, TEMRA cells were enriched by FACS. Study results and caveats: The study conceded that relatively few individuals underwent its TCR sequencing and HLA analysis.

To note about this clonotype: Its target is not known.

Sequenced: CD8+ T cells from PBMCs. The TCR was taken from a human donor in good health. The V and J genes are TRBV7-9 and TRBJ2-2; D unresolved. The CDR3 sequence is CASSPGPPGTGELFF. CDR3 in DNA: TGTGCCAGCAGCCCAGGACCCCCGGGCACCGGGGAGCTGTTTTTT. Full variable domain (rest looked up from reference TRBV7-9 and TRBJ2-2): DTGVSQNPRHKITKRGQNVTFRCDPISEHNRLYWYRQTLGQGPEFLTYFQNEAQLEKSRLLSDRFSAERPKGSFSTLEIQRTEQGDSAMYLCASSPGPPGTGELFFGEGSRLTVL.